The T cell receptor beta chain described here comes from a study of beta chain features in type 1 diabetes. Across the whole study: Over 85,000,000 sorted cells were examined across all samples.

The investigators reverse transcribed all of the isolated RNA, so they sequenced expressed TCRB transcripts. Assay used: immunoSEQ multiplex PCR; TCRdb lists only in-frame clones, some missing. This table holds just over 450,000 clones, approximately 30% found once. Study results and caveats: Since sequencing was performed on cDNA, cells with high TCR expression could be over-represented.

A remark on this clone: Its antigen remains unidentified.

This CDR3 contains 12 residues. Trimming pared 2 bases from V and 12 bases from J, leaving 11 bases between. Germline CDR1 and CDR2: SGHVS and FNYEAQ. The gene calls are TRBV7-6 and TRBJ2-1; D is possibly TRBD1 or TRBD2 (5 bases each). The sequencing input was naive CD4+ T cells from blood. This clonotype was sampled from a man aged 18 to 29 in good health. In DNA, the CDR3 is TGTGCCAGCAGCTTAAGCCGGGACGCGCAGTTCTTC. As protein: CASSLSRDAQFF.